The 6 T cell receptor beta chains below all came from one sample that was sequenced in a study of cytomegalovirus exposure and HLA in healthy donors. 60 Vbeta and 13 Jbeta primers were used in PCR. Generated by immunoSEQ multiplex PCR, the TCRdb table keeps only in-frame clones and is missing some. The data show 150,000 to 200,000 clones, with roughly 79% seen just once and 1.5% to 2% held by the top ten. The specimen sequenced was PBMCs. These receptors were taken from a man aged 30 to 45 in good health and CMV-seronegative.

V gene TRBV5-8 combines with J gene TRBJ1-5; possibly TRBD1 for D (6 bases). The germline CDR1 and CDR2 sequences are SGHTS and YDEGEE. The V gene lost 1 base and the J gene lost 6 bases, with 11 bases spanning the gap. The CDR3 covers 14 residues. This CDR3 reads CASSLLQGSQPQHF. CDR3 nucleotides: TGTGCCAGCAGCTTGTTACAGGGTTCTCAGCCCCAGCATTTT.

This clone appeared once. The chain links TRBV7-3 to TRBJ2-5; D is unresolved. Trimming took 2 bases from V and 1 from J, leaving 5 bases between them. Germline CDR1 and CDR2: SGHTA and FQGTGA. This CDR3 has 13 amino acids. The CDR3 DNA follows: TGTGCCAGCAGCTTAGGGCCCCAAGAGACCCAGTACTTC. Its protein is CASSLGPQETQYF.

This clone has only a few counts. The genes are TRBV7-9 and TRBJ2-7, with D unclear. V was cut by 1 base and J by 2 bases, with 9 bases left in between. The CDR3 contains 14 residues. Germline-derived CDR1 and CDR2 are SEHNR and FQNEAQ (reference sequence). The CDR3 DNA reads as TGTGCCAGCAGCTTAGGAGTTACAGCCTACGAGCAGTACTTC. This sequence encodes CASSLGVTAYEQYF.

The chain employs TRBV7-2 and TRBJ2-7; 8 bases are a match to TRBD2. This CDR3 is 14 amino acids long. V dropped 4 bases and J dropped 5; count of bases not matched to a gene: 7. Germline V gives CDR1 SGHTA, CDR2 FQGNSA. CDR3 coding DNA: TGTGCCAGCAGCTCGAGCGGGAGCGTCCACGAGCAGTACTTC. Its translation is CASSSSGSVHEQYF.

The chain links TRBV6-5 to TRBJ1-5; D unclear. This CDR3 region has 14 residues. In germline, CDR1 is MNHEY, CDR2 SVGAGI. Trimming stripped 5 bases from V and 0 bases from J, with 8 bases between. DNA of the CDR3: TGTGCCAGCAGTAAGACTATTAGCAATCAGCCCCAGCATTTT. This gives the protein CASSKTISNQPQHF.

The V call is TRBV2, the J call TRBJ2-7, with 7 bases matching TRBD2. V shed 7 bases and J 4 bases; nucleotides not matched to a gene: 10. Germline loops: CDR1 SNHLY, CDR2 FYNNEI. The CDR3 covers 14 residues. CDR3 residues: CASKREGGIYEQYF. CDR3 sequence (DNA): TGTGCCAGCAAGAGGGAGGGAGGGATTTACGAGCAGTACTTC.